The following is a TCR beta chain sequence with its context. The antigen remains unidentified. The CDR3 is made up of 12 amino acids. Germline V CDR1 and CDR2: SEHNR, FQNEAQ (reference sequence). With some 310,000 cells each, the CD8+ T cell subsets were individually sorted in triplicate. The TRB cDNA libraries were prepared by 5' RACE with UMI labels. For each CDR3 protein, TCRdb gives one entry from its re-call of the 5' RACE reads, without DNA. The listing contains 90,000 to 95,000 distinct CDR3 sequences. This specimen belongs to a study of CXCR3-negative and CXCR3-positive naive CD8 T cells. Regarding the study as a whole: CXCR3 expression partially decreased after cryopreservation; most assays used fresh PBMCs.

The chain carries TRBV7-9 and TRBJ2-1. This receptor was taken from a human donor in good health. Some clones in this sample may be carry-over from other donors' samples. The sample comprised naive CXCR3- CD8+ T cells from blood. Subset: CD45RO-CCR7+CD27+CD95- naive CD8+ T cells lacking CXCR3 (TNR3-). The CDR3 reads CADSSTYNEQFF.